Listed here are 3 T cell receptor beta chains from one sample, sequenced in a study of T cell clones after liver transplantation. Clones were sequenced by immunoSEQ multiplex PCR, and TCRdb holds only the in-frame ones, with some missing. The sample holds tens of thousands of clones, 60% to 80% seen once. The sequences come from CD4+ T cells from blood, collected at the 22-month timepoint. All receptors come from a human patient who received a liver transplant. Some T cells may be supplied by the graft donor.

This clone has more than one count but fewer than ten. The chain links TRBV7-9 to TRBJ2-2; D might be TRBD1 or TRBD2, each matching 6 bases. The germline V and J ends were trimmed by 4 bases and 2 bases, with 14 bases remaining between them. Germline V gene data show CDR1 as SEHNR and CDR2 as FQNEAQ (reference sequence). The CDR3 extends over 16 amino acids. CDR3 amino acids: CASSSNRGPNTGELFF. CDR3 coding DNA: TGTGCCAGCAGCTCCAATCGGGGGCCTAACACCGGGGAGCTGTTTTTT.

This CDR3 is CASDRGTQVYNEQFF. The CDR3, as DNA: TGTGCCAGCGACAGGGGGACACAAGTTTACAATGAGCAGTTCTTC. V is TRBV6-1 and J is TRBJ2-1; TRBD1 matches 9 bases. Germline V gene lookup returns CDR1 MNHNS and CDR2 SASEGT. The CDR3 is 15 amino acids. J lost 4 bases, V lost 8 bases, and 9 bases had no gene match.

The chain is built from TRBV19 and TRBJ1-5; D call uncertain. Germline V lookup: CDR1 LNHDA, CDR2 SQIVND (reference sequence). V shed 9 bases and J shed 1 base, with 13 bases lying between them. The CDR3 sequence is 14 residues long. The CDR3 loop reads CASRSGVSNQPQHF. CDR3 in DNA: TGTGCCAGCCGTTCTGGGGTGAGCAATCAGCCCCAGCATTTT.